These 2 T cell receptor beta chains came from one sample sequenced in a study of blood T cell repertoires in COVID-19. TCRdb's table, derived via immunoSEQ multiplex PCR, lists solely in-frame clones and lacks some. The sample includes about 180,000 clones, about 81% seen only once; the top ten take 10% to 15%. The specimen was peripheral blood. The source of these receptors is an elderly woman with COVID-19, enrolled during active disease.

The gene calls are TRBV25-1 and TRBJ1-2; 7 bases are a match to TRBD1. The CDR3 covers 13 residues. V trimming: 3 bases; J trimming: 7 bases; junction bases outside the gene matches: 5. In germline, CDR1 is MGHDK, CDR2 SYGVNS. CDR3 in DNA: TGTGCCAGCAGTGATGACAGGGAAGGTGGCTACACCTTC. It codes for CASSDDREGGYTF.

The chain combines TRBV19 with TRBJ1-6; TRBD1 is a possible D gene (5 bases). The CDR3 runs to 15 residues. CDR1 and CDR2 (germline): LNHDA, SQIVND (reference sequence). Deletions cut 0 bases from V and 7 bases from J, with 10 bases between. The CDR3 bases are TGTGCCAGTAGTATAGAGGGGGGAAGGAATTCACCCCTCCACTTT. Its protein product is CASSIEGGRNSPLHF. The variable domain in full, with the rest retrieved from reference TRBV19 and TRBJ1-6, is DGGITQSPKYLFRKEGQNVTLSCEQNLNHDAMYWYRQDPGQGLRLIYYSQIVNDFQKGDIAEGYSVSREKKESFPLTVTSAQKNPTAFYLCASSIEGGRNSPLHFGNGTRLTVT.